A single sample is the source of the 32 T cell receptor beta chains below, sequenced in a study of T cell responses to AZD1222 COVID-19 vaccine. Profiled with immunoSEQ multiplex PCR; TCRdb holds only in-frame clones, not every one. The data show some 130,000 clones, with 89% seen just once and 8% to 10% held by the top ten. The sequencing here drew on peripheral blood, taken 28 days after the second AZD1222 dose. These receptors were obtained from an adult who received the AZD1222 COVID-19 vaccine.

V gene TRBV19 combines with J gene TRBJ1-1; weak D call: TRBD1 (5 bases). V lost 7 bases, J lost 10 bases, and 25 bases lay in between. Germline CDR1 and CDR2: LNHDA and SQIVND (reference sequence). The CDR3 contains 15 residues. CDR3 amino acids: CASIGARYQEVGAFF. The CDR3, as DNA: TGTGCCAGTATCGGGGCAAGGTATCAGGAGGTCGGAGCTTTCTTT.

The V and J genes are TRBV7-9 and TRBJ1-2; TRBD1 is a possible D gene (5 bases). Deletions cut 4 bases from V and 5 bases from J, with 17 bases between. There are 15 residues in the CDR3. Germline CDR1 is SEHNR and CDR2 is FQNEAQ (reference sequence). The chain's CDR3 is CASSSTVTQAYGYTF. CDR3 DNA: TGTGCCAGCAGCTCCACTGTGACACAGGCGTATGGCTACACCTTC.

J is TRBJ2-5 and V is TRBV4-3; TRBD1 matches at 9 bases. CDR1 is LGHNA and CDR2 is YSLEER in the germline V gene. Trimming took 4 bases from V and 4 from J; bases not matched to a gene: 4. The CDR3 runs to 14 residues. Written as DNA, the CDR3 is TGCGCCAGCAGCCCCAGGACAGGGGCAGAGACCCAGTACTTC. This encodes CASSPRTGAETQYF.

This CDR3 reads CASSFQGSGVSYEQYF. The CDR3 nucleotides read TGTGCCAGCAGCTTCCAGGGTAGCGGCGTCTCCTACGAGCAGTACTTC. This chain links TRBV7-9 with TRBJ2-7; D is perhaps TRBD2 (6 bases). This CDR3 spans 16 amino acids. CDR1 and CDR2 (germline): SEHNR, FQNEAQ (reference sequence). V lost 3 bases and J 0 bases, leaving 15 bases between the germline ends. Supplemented by reference TRBV7-9 and TRBJ2-7, the full variable domain reads DTGVSQNPRHKITKRGQNVTFRCDPISEHNRLYWYRQTLGQGPEFLTYFQNEAQLEKSRLLSDRFSAERPKGSFSTLEIQRTEQGDSAMYLCASSFQGSGVSYEQYFGPGTRLTVT.

The CDR3, as DNA: TGTGCCAGCAGCCTCCGCCTGGGGGCTGGGACAGTCAATGAAAAACTGTTTTTT. Protein sequence: CASSLRLGAGTVNEKLFF. V gene TRBV11-2 combines with J gene TRBJ1-4, with TRBD1 identical over 7 bases. V shed 5 bases, J shed 5 bases, and the junction held 17 bases outside the gene matches. The CDR3 is 18 amino acids. The germline gives CDR1 SGHAT, CDR2 FQNNGV.

The table lists this clone with a count of one. The CDR3 protein is CASRGQTLGKLFF. CDR3 nucleotide sequence: TGTGCCAGCAGAGGACAGACCCTGGGGAAACTGTTTTTT. This chain joins TRBV6-5 and TRBJ1-4; perhaps TRBD1 as D (6 bases). Between the trimmed V and J ends, which lost 6 bases and 11 bases, there was a span of 16 bases. CDR3 length: 13 residues. Looked up from germline, CDR1 is MNHEY and CDR2 is SVGAGI.

The chain uses TRBV29-1 and TRBJ1-1; maybe TRBD1 (5 bases). The germline V gene has CDR1 SQVTM and CDR2 ANQGSEA. The CDR3 consists of 13 residues. Between the trimmed V and J ends, which lost 0 bases and 6 bases, there was a span of 11 bases. CDR3 sequence reads: CSVEDGRDAEAFF. The CDR3 nucleotides read TGCAGCGTTGAAGACGGTAGGGACGCTGAAGCTTTCTTT.

The chain is built from TRBV30 and TRBJ1-4; TRBD1 agrees at 11 bases. The CDR3 extends over 19 amino acids. V trimming: 0 bases; J trimming: 10 bases; junction bases outside the gene matches: 19. The germline V gene encodes CDR1 GTSNPN and CDR2 SVGIG (reference sequence). The CDR3 DNA follows: TGTGCCTGGAGTGTAGAGAGGCGGACAGGGGGCCCGGTCGTACGAAAACTGTTTTTT. This codes for CAWSVERRTGGPVVRKLFF.

The chain has TRBV5-8 and TRBJ2-1; TRBD2 agrees at 9 bases. The germline gives CDR1 SGHTS, CDR2 YDEGEE. This CDR3 has 15 amino acids. With 2 bases clipped from V and 5 bases from J, the junction kept 5 bases outside the gene matches. The CDR3 is CASSFRLAEHNEQFF. Here the CDR3 DNA reads TGTGCCAGCAGCTTCCGACTAGCGGAACACAATGAGCAGTTCTTC. The full variable domain, in which reference TRBV5-8 and TRBJ2-1 provide the parts outside the CDR3, is EAGVTQSPTHLIKTRGQQATLRCSPISGHTSVYWYQQALGLGLQFLLWYDEGEERNRGNFPPRFSGRQFPNYSSELNVNALELEDSALYLCASSFRLAEHNEQFFGPGTRLTVL.

V is TRBV10-3 and J is TRBJ1-5; a possible D gene is TRBD1 (5 bases). The CDR3 spans 14 residues. The germline V gene has CDR1 ENHRY and CDR2 SYGVKD. V shed 1 base and J shed 9 bases, with 13 bases lying between them. The CDR3 is CAISEWAGDLPQHF. The CDR3 DNA sequence: TGTGCCATCAGTGAGTGGGCGGGGGATCTGCCCCAGCATTTT.

The chain joins TRBV2 to TRBJ1-2; D is possibly TRBD1 (6 bases). Germline V lookup: CDR1 SNHLY, CDR2 FYNNEI. Trimming left V 5 bases short and J 8 bases short, with 9 bases between. The CDR3 is 11 amino acids. The CDR3 protein is CASSPGVGYTF. DNA of the CDR3: TGTGCCAGCAGTCCAGGGGTAGGCTACACCTTC.

This clone is a singleton in its sample. V usage is TRBV28 and J usage is TRBJ1-5; D is uncertain. This CDR3 comprises 17 residues. CDR1 and CDR2 from the germline V gene are MDHEN and SYDVKM. Trimming pared 5 bases from V and 1 base from J, leaving 18 bases between. CDR3 sequence: CASSPADYSGSNQPQHF. The CDR3 region has the DNA TGTGCCAGCAGTCCAGCGGACTATTCGGGAAGCAATCAGCCCCAGCATTTT.

The J gene is TRBJ2-1, the V gene TRBV4-3, with TRBD1 matching over 9 bases. CDR3 length equals 22 residues. V shed 0 bases and J 4 bases; nucleotides not matched to a gene: 22. Germline V gives CDR1 LGHNA, CDR2 YSLEER. CDR3 in DNA: TGCGCCAGCAGCCAAGACCCCCCCGGGACAGGGATTTGGGTCGGGCCTTACAATGAGCAGTTCTTC. Protein: CASSQDPPGTGIWVGPYNEQFF.

The count of this clone is one. The rearrangement joins TRBV2 to TRBJ1-1; the D is unclear. Germline V gene sequence: CDR1 SNHLY, CDR2 FYNNEI. CDR3 size: 18 residues. Trimming left V 0 bases short and J 3 bases short, with 20 bases between. CDR3 residues: CASSEAKETRVTDTEAFF. The CDR3, as DNA: TGTGCCAGCAGTGAAGCGAAGGAGACAAGGGTAACGGACACTGAAGCTTTCTTT.

This chain joins TRBV6-5 and TRBJ1-1; 7 nucleotides line up with TRBD1. The J segment lost 2 bases and the V segment lost 4 bases, leaving 4 bases of the junction unmatched. CDR1 and CDR2 from the germline V gene are MNHEY and SVGAGI. The CDR3 sequence is 14 residues long. CDR3 nucleotide sequence: TGTGCCAGCAGTTCGACAGGGTCTAACACTGAAGCTTTCTTT. This gives the protein CASSSTGSNTEAFF.

This chain connects TRBV27 to TRBJ1-2, with D perhaps TRBD1 (6 bases). V was shortened by 9 bases and J by 8 bases, with 22 bases between the two germline ends. The germline gives CDR1 MNHEY, CDR2 SMNVEV (reference sequence). The CDR3 contains 14 residues. The CDR3 DNA reads as TGTGCCAGTAGGGGGGACGGGGCAGTGGGCGGCTACACCTTC. Translation gives CASRGDGAVGGYTF.

This clone was observed a few times. The genes are TRBV7-2 and TRBJ2-5; possible D gene TRBD1, 6 bases. Deletions cut 3 bases from V and 5 bases from J, with 10 bases between. Germline V gene lookup returns CDR1 SGHTA and CDR2 FQGNSA. This CDR3 has 13 residues. The CDR3: CASSFSGAETQYF. In DNA form, the CDR3 reads TGTGCCAGCAGCTTCTCAGGGGCTGAGACCCAGTACTTC.

The chain has TRBV6-5 and TRBJ2-7; D is possibly TRBD2 (6 bases). Looked up from germline, CDR1 is MNHEY and CDR2 is SVGAGI. This CDR3 has 12 amino acids. Trimming stripped 10 bases from V and 0 bases from J, with 10 bases between. CDR3 in amino acids: CATAGSSYEQYF. The CDR3 DNA follows: TGTGCCACCGCCGGGAGCTCCTACGAGCAGTACTTC.

V gene TRBV20-1 combines with J gene TRBJ2-1, with D possibly TRBD2 on 6 matching bases. This CDR3 has 11 residues. Germline V gives CDR1 DFQATT, CDR2 SNEGSKA (reference sequence). Trimming removed 1 base from V and 12 bases from J, with 10 bases in between. In DNA, the CDR3 is TGCAGTGCTAGAGTGCGGGACTGGCAGTTCTTC. Its protein product is CSARVRDWQFF.

The chain carries TRBV4-2 and TRBJ2-2; D may correspond to TRBD1 or TRBD2 (5 bases each). V was shortened by 6 bases and J by 2 bases, with 16 bases between the two germline ends. This CDR3 is 16 amino acids long. CDR1 and CDR2 (germline): LGHNA, YNFKEQ. The CDR3 protein is CASRMGVSGNTGELFF. CDR3 DNA: TGTGCCAGCAGAATGGGGGTCAGCGGTAACACCGGGGAGCTGTTTTTT.

The DNA of the CDR3 is TGTGCCAGCAGCTTGGGGGCCCTCTCCTACGAGCAGTACTTC. Translated, it gives CASSLGALSYEQYF. This chain links TRBV5-5 with TRBJ2-7; D unclear. The CDR3 is made up of 14 amino acids. Trimming took off 0 bases at V and 0 bases at J, with 7 bases between the two ends. Looked up from germline, CDR1 is SGHKS and CDR2 is YYEKEE (reference sequence).

CDR3: CASSSDPGGVNEQFF. CDR3 DNA sequence: TGTGCCAGCAGCTCCGACCCCGGGGGGGTCAATGAGCAGTTCTTC. V and J are TRBV5-4 and TRBJ2-1; 8 nucleotides match TRBD2. Germline V CDR1 and CDR2: SGHNT, YYREEE (reference sequence). This CDR3 spans 15 amino acids. The ends lost 3 bases at V and 6 bases at J; junction bases unmatched: 8.

The chain has TRBV5-3 and TRBJ2-7; D possibly matches TRBD1 or TRBD2 (6 bases each). TRBV5-3 is assigned to the ORF class and has an uncertain function. V lost 2 bases and J 1 base, leaving 16 bases between the germline ends. The CDR3 is 16 residues long. In DNA, the CDR3 is TGTGCCAGAAGCTTCTCTCGGAGGGGGACTTCCTACGAGCAGTACTTC. This codes for CARSFSRRGTSYEQYF.

The rearrangement joins TRBV19 to TRBJ1-2; D might be TRBD1 (5 bases). CDR3 size: 17 residues. Per the germline V gene, CDR1 is LNHDA and CDR2 is SQIVND (reference sequence). With 1 base removed from V and 4 bases from J, the gap between germline ends came to 19 bases. CDR3 coding DNA: TGTGCCAGTAGTATAGGTACGACAGCGACATTCATCTATGGCTACACCTTC. The encoded protein is CASSIGTTATFIYGYTF.

The gene calls are TRBV6-6 and TRBJ1-1; D not certain. V was pared by 7 bases and J by 3 bases, with 12 bases between. The V gene's germline CDR1 is MNHNY and CDR2 SVGAGI (reference sequence). The CDR3 is 13 amino acids. CDR3 DNA sequence: TGTGCCAGCAAAGAGGAGCAGTACACTGAAGCTTTCTTT. This gives the protein CASKEEQYTEAFF.

The chain carries TRBV9 and TRBJ2-3, with D perhaps TRBD2 (5 bases). There are 14 residues in the CDR3. With 0 bases removed from V and 6 bases from J, the gap between germline ends came to 11 bases. The germline gives CDR1 SGDLS, CDR2 YYNGEE. CDR3 loop: CASSVGGLGDTQYF. The CDR3 coding sequence is TGTGCCAGCAGCGTAGGCGGGCTGGGGGATACGCAGTATTTT. Drawing the rest from reference TRBV9 and TRBJ2-3, the complete variable domain is DSGVTQTPKHLITATGQRVTLRCSPRSGDLSVYWYQQSLDQGLQFLIQYYNGEERAKGNILERFSAQQFPDLHSELNLSSLELGDSALYFCASSVGGLGDTQYFGPGTRLTVL.

The chain combines TRBV5-1 with TRBJ2-7, with TRBD2 matching 13 bases. Unmatched junction bases numbered 6, after V lost 0 bases and J lost 3 bases. The CDR3 is 17 amino acids. Looked up from germline, CDR1 is SGHRS and CDR2 is YFSETQ. The CDR3 loop is CASSLGTSGSNLYEQYF. In DNA form, the CDR3 reads TGCGCCAGCAGCTTGGGGACTAGCGGGAGCAACCTCTACGAGCAGTACTTC. Variable domain in full (rest from reference TRBV5-1 and TRBJ2-7): KAGVTQTPRYLIKTRGQQVTLSCSPISGHRSVSWYQQTPGQGLQFLFEYFSETQRNKGNFPGRFSGRQFSNSRSEMNVSTLELGDSALYLCASSLGTSGSNLYEQYFGPGTRLTVT.

This rearrangement joins TRBV7-9 to TRBJ1-1; no reliable D call. The length of the CDR3 is 14 residues. V was cut by 6 bases and J by 5 bases, with 16 bases left in between. Germline CDR1 SEHNR, CDR2 FQNEAQ (reference sequence). DNA for the CDR3: TGTGCCAGCAGGCAGGACGGGGATCGAACTGAAGCTTTCTTT. It translates to CASRQDGDRTEAFF. The variable domain in full, completed from reference TRBV7-9 and TRBJ1-1, reads DTGVSQNPRHKITKRGQNVTFRCDPISEHNRLYWYRQTLGQGPEFLTYFQNEAQLEKSRLLSDRFSAERPKGSFSTLEIQRTEQGDSAMYLCASRQDGDRTEAFFGQGTRLTVV.

The chain joins TRBV9 to TRBJ1-2; 12 bases line up with TRBD1. Germline CDR1 reads SGDLS; CDR2 reads YYNGEE. The V gene end was trimmed by 5 bases and the J gene end by 6 bases; junction bases not matched to a gene: 5. The CDR3 has 14 amino acids. For the CDR3, the DNA is TGTGCCAGCAGGCCGGGACAGGGGGCCGATGGCTACACCTTC. Amino acids: CASRPGQGADGYTF.

The chain is built from TRBV6-5 and TRBJ1-1, with D hard to call. In germline, CDR1 is MNHEY, CDR2 SVGAGI. V dropped 5 bases and J dropped 1 base, with 14 bases sitting between them. The CDR3 runs 15 residues. This chain's CDR3 is CASSPNGGQNTEAFF. The CDR3 coding sequence is TGTGCCAGCAGTCCCAATGGAGGCCAGAACACTGAAGCTTTCTTT.

The gene calls are TRBV6-4 and TRBJ1-1, with 8 bases aligning to TRBD1. Germline assignment: CDR1 MRHNA and CDR2 SNTAGT. This CDR3 is built from 13 residues. With 5 bases clipped from V and 5 bases from J, the junction kept 4 bases outside the gene matches. The CDR3 loop is CASSQQGGTEAFF. Here the CDR3 DNA reads TGTGCCAGCAGTCAACAGGGGGGGACTGAAGCTTTCTTT.

The chain joins TRBV18 to TRBJ1-4, with 8 bases identical to TRBD1. V gave up 6 bases and J gave up 8 bases; unmatched junction bases: 8. This CDR3 is 14 amino acids long. Germline V gene sequence: CDR1 KGHSH, CDR2 LQKENI. CDR3 coding DNA: TGTGCCAGCTCCCTCGGACAGGGTTCGGAAAAACTGTTTTTT. It yields the protein CASSLGQGSEKLFF.